This T cell receptor beta chain was obtained from a study of OX40 agonist ivuxolimab in advanced cancers. Study-level points and caveats: Certain nonresponders additionally had low normalized T-cell clonal expansion.

The CDR3 is made up of 17 amino acids. Trimming pared 2 bases from V and 5 bases from J, leaving 21 bases between. Germline CDR1 ENHRY, CDR2 SYGVKD. The method was immunoSEQ multiplex PCR; TCRdb's version includes in-frame clones alone and lacks a portion of them. The sample holds under 85,000 clones, roughly 85% seen once. With respect to this clone: Its target is not known.

The sequence came from an adult with an advanced solid tumor such as melanoma, head and neck, liver or kidney cancer. This chain uses TRBV10-3 with TRBJ2-5; D is perhaps TRBD1 (6 bases). Sequencing used CD4+ or CD8+ T cells sorted from blood, obtained in a trial of the OX40 agonist ivuxolimab. The CDR3 nucleotides are TGTGCCATCAGTGAGCCGTCCCAGGGGAATTGGGACGAGACCCAGTACTTC. As protein: CAISEPSQGNWDETQYF.